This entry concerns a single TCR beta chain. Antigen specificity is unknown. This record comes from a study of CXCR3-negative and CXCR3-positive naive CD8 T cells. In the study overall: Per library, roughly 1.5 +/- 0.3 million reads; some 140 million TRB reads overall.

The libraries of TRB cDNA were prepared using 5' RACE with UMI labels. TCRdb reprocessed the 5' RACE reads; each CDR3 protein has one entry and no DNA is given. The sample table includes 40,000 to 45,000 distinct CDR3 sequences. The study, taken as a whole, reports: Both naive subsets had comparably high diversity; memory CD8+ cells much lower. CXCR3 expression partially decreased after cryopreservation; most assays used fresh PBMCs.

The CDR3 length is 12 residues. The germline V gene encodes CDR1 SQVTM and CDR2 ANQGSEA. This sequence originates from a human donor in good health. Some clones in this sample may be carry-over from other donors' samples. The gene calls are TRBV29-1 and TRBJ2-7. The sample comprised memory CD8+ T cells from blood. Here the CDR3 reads CSVGDSTYEQYF.